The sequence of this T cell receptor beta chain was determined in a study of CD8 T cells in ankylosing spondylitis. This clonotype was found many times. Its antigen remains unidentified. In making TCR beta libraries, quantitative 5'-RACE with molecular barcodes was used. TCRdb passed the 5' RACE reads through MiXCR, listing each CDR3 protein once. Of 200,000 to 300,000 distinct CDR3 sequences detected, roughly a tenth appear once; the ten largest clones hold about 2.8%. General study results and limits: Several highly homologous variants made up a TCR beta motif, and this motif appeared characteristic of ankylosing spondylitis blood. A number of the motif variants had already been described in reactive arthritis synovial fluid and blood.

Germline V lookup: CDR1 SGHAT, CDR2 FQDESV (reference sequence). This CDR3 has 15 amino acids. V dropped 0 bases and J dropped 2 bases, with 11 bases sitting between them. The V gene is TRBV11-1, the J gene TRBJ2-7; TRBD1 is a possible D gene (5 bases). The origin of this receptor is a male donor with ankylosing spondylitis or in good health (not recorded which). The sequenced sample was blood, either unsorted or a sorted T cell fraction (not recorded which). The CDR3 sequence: CASSLAGVLTYEQYF. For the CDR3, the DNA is TGTGCCAGCAGCTTAGCAGGGGTCCTAACCTACGAGCAGTACTTC.